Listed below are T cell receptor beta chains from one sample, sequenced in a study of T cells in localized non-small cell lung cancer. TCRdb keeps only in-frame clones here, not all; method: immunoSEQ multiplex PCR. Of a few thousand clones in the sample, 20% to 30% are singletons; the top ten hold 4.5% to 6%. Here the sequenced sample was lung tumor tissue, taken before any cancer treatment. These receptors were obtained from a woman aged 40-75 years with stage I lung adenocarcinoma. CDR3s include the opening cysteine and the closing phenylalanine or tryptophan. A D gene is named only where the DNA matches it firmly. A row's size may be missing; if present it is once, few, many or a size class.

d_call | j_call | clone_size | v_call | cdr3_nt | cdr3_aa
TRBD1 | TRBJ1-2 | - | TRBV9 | TGTGCCAGCAGCCCTCTCGGGACAGGGGGAGAGGGCTACACCTTC | CASSPLGTGGEGYTF
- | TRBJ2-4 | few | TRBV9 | TGTGCCAGCAGCGTAGACGGGAGCTTAGCCAAAAACATTCAGTACTTC | CASSVDGSLAKNIQYF
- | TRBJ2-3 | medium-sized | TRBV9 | TGTGCCAGCAGCCCCCGATTCTTCACAGATACGCAGTATTTT | CASSPRFFTDTQYF
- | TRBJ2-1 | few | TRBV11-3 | TGTGCCAGCAGCTTAGGGGCCTACTACAATGAGCAGTTCTTC | CASSLGAYYNEQFF
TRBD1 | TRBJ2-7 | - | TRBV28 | TGTGCCATCGCCCCCCGGACAGGGCGAAGCGAGCAGTACTTC | CAIAPRTGRSEQYF
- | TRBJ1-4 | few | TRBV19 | TGTGCCAGTAGCCCCGAAGGACCTAATGAAAAACTGTTTTTT | CASSPEGPNEKLFF
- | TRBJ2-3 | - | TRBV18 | TGTGCCAGCTCACCTCCAGGGAGCCCAGATACGCAGTATTTT | CASSPPGSPDTQYF
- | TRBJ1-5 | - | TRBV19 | TGTGCCAGTAGCAGACAGTTCCCTCAGCCCCAGCATTTT | CASSRQFPQPQHF
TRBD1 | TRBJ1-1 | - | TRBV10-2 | TGCGCCAGCAGTGAGTCAGGGGGCGCGAACACTGAAGCTTTCTTT | CASSESGGANTEAFF
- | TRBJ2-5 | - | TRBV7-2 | TGTGCCAGCAGCCTCAACTGGGCCCCGACCCAGTACTTC | CASSLNWAPTQYF